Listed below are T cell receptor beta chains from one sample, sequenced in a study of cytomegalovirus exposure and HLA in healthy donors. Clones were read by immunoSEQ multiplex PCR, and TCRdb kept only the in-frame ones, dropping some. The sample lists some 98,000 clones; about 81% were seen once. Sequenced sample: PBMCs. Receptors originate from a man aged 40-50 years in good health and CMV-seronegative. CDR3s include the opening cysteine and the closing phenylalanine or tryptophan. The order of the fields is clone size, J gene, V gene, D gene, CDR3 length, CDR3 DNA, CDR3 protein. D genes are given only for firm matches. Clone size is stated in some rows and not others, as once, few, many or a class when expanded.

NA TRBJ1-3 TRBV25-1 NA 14 TGTGCCAGCAGTGAAAGCGGCGGGGGAAACACCATATATTTT CASSESGGGNTIYF
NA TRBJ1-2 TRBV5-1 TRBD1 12 TGCGCCAGCAGCTTAGGGACAGGCCGCTACACCTTC CASSLGTGRYTF
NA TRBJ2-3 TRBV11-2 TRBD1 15 TGTGCCAGCAGCTTTCGACAGGGAATTAGGGATACGCAGTATTTT CASSFRQGIRDTQYF
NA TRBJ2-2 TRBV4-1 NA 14 TGCGCCAGCAGCCACACTGTGAACACCGGGGAGCTGTTTTTT CASSHTVNTGELFF
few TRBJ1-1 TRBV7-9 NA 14 TGTGCCAGCAGCTTAGAGACGGGATGGACTGAAGCTTTCTTT CASSLETGWTEAFF
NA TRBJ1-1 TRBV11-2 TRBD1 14 TGTGCCAGCAGCTTGGGACAGGGAGGGTCTGAAGCTTTCTTT CASSLGQGGSEAFF
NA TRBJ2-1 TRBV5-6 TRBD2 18 TGTGCCAGCAGCCCCTTCTCGTCGGTGGCGGGGGGGAGGAATGAGCAGTTCTTC CASSPFSSVAGGRNEQFF
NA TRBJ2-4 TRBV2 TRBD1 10 TGTGCCAGCAGAGGACAGGGGGTTAGATTC CASRGQGVRF
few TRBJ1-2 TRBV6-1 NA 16 TGTGCCAGCAGTGCTTCCCTTCAGGGGATTGCGAGTGGCTACACCTTC CASSASLQGIASGYTF
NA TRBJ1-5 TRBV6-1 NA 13 TGTGCCAGCAGTCCACACCGTGGTGGTCCCCAGCATTTT CASSPHRGGPQHF
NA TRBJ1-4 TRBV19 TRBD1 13 TGTGCCAGCGAGACGGGACAGAGGGAAAAACTGTTTTTT CASETGQREKLFF
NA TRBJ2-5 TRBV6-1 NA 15 TGTGCCAGCAGTGAAGCGCTTGGCCCATACGAGACCCAGTACTTC CASSEALGPYETQYF
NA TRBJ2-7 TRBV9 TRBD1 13 TGTGCCAGCAGCGTCGACAGGGGCGGGGAGCAGTACTTC CASSVDRGGEQYF
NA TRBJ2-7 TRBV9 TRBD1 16 TGTGCCAGCAGCGGTACCGGGACAGGCATCCCCTACGAGCAGTACTTC CASSGTGTGIPYEQYF
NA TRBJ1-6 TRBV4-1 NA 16 TGCGCCAGCAGCCAAGGACTCCGGTGGAATAATTCACCCCTCCACTTT CASSQGLRWNNSPLHF
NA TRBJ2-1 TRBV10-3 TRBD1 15 TGTGCCATCAGCCCGGGACAGGGGCTAATGAATGAGCAGTTCTTC CAISPGQGLMNEQFF
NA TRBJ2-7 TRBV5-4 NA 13 TGTGCCAGCAGCTTTGGGACAAACTACGAGCAGTACTTC CASSFGTNYEQYF
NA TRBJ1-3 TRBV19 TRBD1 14 TGTGCCAGTAAGACAGGGGTGGCTGGAAACACCATATATTTT CASKTGVAGNTIYF
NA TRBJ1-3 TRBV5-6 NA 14 TGTGCCAGCAGCAGAGGGTCACCCGGAAACACCATATATTTT CASSRGSPGNTIYF
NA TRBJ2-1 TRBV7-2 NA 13 TGTGCCAGCAGCAGGGGACAAAACAATGAGCAGTTCTTC CASSRGQNNEQFF
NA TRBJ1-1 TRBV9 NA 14 TGTGCCAGCAGCGCCCAGGGATCTCGGACTGAAGCTTTCTTT CASSAQGSRTEAFF
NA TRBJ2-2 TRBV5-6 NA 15 TGTGCCAGCAGCCGGACAGGGAGGGACACCGGGGAGCTGTTTTTT CASSRTGRDTGELFF
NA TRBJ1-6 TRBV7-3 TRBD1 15 TGTGCCAGCAGCACGATCGACAGGGGGAATTCACCCCTCCACTTT CASSTIDRGNSPLHF
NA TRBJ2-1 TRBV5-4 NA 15 TGTGCCAGCAGTACCGGGGTAAGCTCCTACAATGAGCAGTTCTTC CASSTGVSSYNEQFF
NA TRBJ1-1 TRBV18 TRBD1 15 TGTGCCAGCTCACCCGGACAGGGTATGAACACTGAAGCTTTCTTT CASSPGQGMNTEAFF
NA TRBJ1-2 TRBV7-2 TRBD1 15 TGTGCCAGCAGCTCGAGGACAGGGAATCCCTATGGCTACACCTTC CASSSRTGNPYGYTF
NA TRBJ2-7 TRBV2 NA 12 TGTGCCAGCAGTTCGGACTTCTACGAGCAGTACTTC CASSSDFYEQYF
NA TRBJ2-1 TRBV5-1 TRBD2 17 TGCGCCAGCAGCAAATTTCTAGCGGGGGGGCCTAGGAATGAGCAGTTCTTC CASSKFLAGGPRNEQFF
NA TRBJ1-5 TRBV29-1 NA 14 TGCAGCGTTGGGGGGGGGATTAGCAATCAGCCCCAGCATTTT CSVGGGISNQPQHF
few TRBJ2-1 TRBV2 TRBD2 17 TGTGCCAGCAGTTATTCCCCTCTAGCGGGGGTGTACAATGAGCAGTTCTTC CASSYSPLAGVYNEQFF
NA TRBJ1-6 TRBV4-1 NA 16 TGCGCCAGCAGCCAAGTAGGTGGGACTTATAATTCACCCCTCCACTTT CASSQVGGTYNSPLHF
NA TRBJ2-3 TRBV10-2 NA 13 TGCGCCAGCAGTGAGTCCCTCACAGATACGCAGTATTTT CASSESLTDTQYF
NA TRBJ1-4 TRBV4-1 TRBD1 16 TGCGCCAGCAGCCCTTCCGGACAGGGGGCAAATGAAAAACTGTTTTTT CASSPSGQGANEKLFF
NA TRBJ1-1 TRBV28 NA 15 TGTGCCAGCCTCACCCCGGGGGGCGCGAGGACTGAAGCTTTCTTT CASLTPGGARTEAFF
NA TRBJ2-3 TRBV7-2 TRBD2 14 TGTGCCAGCAGCCTATCGGGGGGGGCTGATACGCAGTATTTT CASSLSGGADTQYF
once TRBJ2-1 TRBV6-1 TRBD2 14 TGTGCCAGCCGGAAGCGGGGGGGCATCTTTGCGCAGTTCTTC CASRKRGGIFAQFF
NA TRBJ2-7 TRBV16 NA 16 TGTGCCAGCAGCCAAGATCACCCTCCCACCTACTACGAGCAGTACTTC CASSQDHPPTYYEQYF
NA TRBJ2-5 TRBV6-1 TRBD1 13 TGTGCCAGCAGCGTACAGGGGGTAGAGGCCCAGTACTTC CASSVQGVEAQYF
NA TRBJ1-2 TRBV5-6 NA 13 TGTGCCAGCAGCTTGGTGCAGGGTGATGGCTACACCTTC CASSLVQGDGYTF
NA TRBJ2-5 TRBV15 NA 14 TGTGCCACCAGCAGAGGACAGCCTCAAGAGACCCAGTACTTC CATSRGQPQETQYF
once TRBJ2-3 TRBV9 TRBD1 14 TGTGCCAGCAGCCCACAGGGGATCACAGATACGCAGTATTTT CASSPQGITDTQYF
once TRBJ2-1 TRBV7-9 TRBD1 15 TGTGCCAGCAGCCATAGGACAGGGCTCTACAATGAGCAGTTCTTC CASSHRTGLYNEQFF
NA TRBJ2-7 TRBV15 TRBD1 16 TGTGCCACCAGCAGAGATCTTCCGGGACAGGTCTACGAGCAGTACTTC CATSRDLPGQVYEQYF
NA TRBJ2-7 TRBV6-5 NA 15 TGTGCCAGCAGTTACCTCCAACAGCGGAGGAGCGAGCAGTACTTC CASSYLQQRRSEQYF
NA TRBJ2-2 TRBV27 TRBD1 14 TGTGCCAGCAGCCTCCGACAGGGAGTCGGGGAGCTGTTTTTT CASSLRQGVGELFF
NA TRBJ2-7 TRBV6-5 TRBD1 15 TGTGCCAGCAGTAAAGACGGGACAGGGTCCTACCAGCAGTACTTC CASSKDGTGSYQQYF
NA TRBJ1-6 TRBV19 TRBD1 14 TGTGCCAGTAGTATCCGACAGGGGGATTCACCCCTCCACTTT CASSIRQGDSPLHF
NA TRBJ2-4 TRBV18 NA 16 TGTGCCAGCTCACCTTTAGAGAGGGTGTCAGGAAACATTCAGTACTTC CASSPLERVSGNIQYF
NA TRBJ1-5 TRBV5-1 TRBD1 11 TGCGCCAGCAGCCAGACAGGGTCCCAGCATTTT CASSQTGSQHF
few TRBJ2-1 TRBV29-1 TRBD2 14 TGCAGCGTTGATGGCGGGGGGCCTTACAATGAGCAGTTCTTC CSVDGGGPYNEQFF
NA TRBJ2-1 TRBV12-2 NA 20 TGTGCAAGTCGCTTATACCGGGACAGGGGGCGCGGGGGGTCCTACAATGAGCAGTTCTTC CASRLYRDRGRGGSYNEQFF
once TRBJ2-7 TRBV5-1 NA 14 TGCGCCAGCAGCACGGACAGTATTCTCTACGAGCAGTACTTC CASSTDSILYEQYF
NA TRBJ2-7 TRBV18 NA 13 TGTGCCAGCTCACCACAGGGGCGCTACGAGCAGTACTTC CASSPQGRYEQYF
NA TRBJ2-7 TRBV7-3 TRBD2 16 TGTGCCAGCAGCTCCGTTCTAGCGGATATGTCCTACGAGCAGTACTTC CASSSVLADMSYEQYF
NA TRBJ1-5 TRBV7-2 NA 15 TGTGCCAGCAGCTCTTGGGCAGGGCCGAGTCAGCCCCAGCATTTT CASSSWAGPSQPQHF
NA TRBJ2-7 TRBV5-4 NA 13 TGTGCCAGCAGACCGGAGAGCTCCTACGAGCAGTACTTC CASRPESSYEQYF
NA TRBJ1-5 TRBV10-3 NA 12 TGTGCCATCAGTGATAGGAGTCAGCCCCAGCATTTT CAISDRSQPQHF